This note documents a single T cell receptor (beta chain) sequence. Its antigen is as yet unknown. This sample is part of a study of shared clonotypes between healthy human individuals. Overall study: The donor group consisted of two women and a few men, aged 18 to 49.

The authors distributed each subset's genomic DNA evenly over several immunoSEQ plates. Repertoires were generated with immunoSEQ multiplex PCR, while TCRdb's copy carries only in-frame clones and drops some. The data contain 550,000 to 750,000 clones, 90% to 95% of them singletons. Positive CCR7 selection of CD45RO-negative cells yielded the naive CD8 cells, and terminally differentiated effector memory CD45RA+ cells were excluded. V shed 5 bases and J shed 1 base, with 9 bases lying between them. This CDR3 has 13 residues. The germline gives CDR1 SGHVS, CDR2 FNYEAQ. Study-level findings and limits: Only blood was sampled; tissue repertoires likely differ.

The TCR comes from a man aged 25 to 45 in good health. The sample was naive CD8+ T cells sorted from blood. This chain joins TRBV7-6 and TRBJ2-7; D uncertain. The CDR3, as DNA: TGTGCCAGCAGCCTTGACGGTTCCTACGAGCAGTACTTC. Its translation is CASSLDGSYEQYF.